This T cell receptor (beta chain) is drawn from a study of blood T cell repertoires in COVID-19. The repertoire was sequenced with immunoSEQ multiplex PCR; TCRdb's copy has only in-frame clones and lacks some. The sample shows about 210,000 clones, roughly nine tenths of them seen only once. V was pared by 3 bases and J by 3 bases, with 4 bases of the junction left unmatched. This CDR3 is built from 15 residues. Germline V gives CDR1 LGHDT, CDR2 YNNKEL (reference sequence). Sample: peripheral blood. This TCR was sampled from a man aged 40-55 years with acute or convalescent COVID-19. The chain combines TRBV3-1 (or the pseudogene TRBV3-2) with TRBJ2-1; 8 nucleotides agree with TRBD2. The CDR3 spells CASSHWRGDYNEQFF. DNA of the CDR3: TGTGCCAGCAGCCACTGGCGGGGGGACTACAATGAGCAGTTCTTC.